The rows below give T cell receptor beta chains drawn from one sample of a study of breast tumors, draining lymph nodes, adjacent tissues. TCRdb passed the multiplex PCR reads through MiXCR, listing each CDR3 protein once. The sample shows about 15,000 distinct CDR3 sequences, 55% of them seen only once. Sequenced input: tumor-adjacent breast tissue. The receptors here all came from a female donor with breast cancer. Some clones in this sample may be carry-over from other donors' samples. The CDR3 runs from the conserved cysteine through the conserved F or W. Each record gives: D gene, V gene, clone size, J gene, CDR3 DNA, CDR3 protein. The D gene is left open where the match is weak. Rows may omit the clone size; those that give it use once, few, many or a size class.

TRBD2	TRBV5-1	NA	TRBJ2-3	TGCGCCAGCAGCTTGGGACTAGCGGGAGGCGGGTTCCCAGATACGCAGTATTTT	CASSLGLAGGGFPDTQYF
TRBD2	TRBV6-4	NA	TRBJ2-5	TGTGCCAGAAAGACTAGCGGGAGTGGAGAGACCCAGTACTTC	CARKTSGSGETQYF
NA	TRBV19	many	TRBJ1-2	TGTGCCAGTAGTTGGGCCCTAGGACGGTCAAGTTTTGGCTACACCTTC	CASSWALGRSSFGYTF
TRBD1	TRBV10-3	NA	TRBJ1-2	TGTGCCATCAGTGAGTCGACGTGGGGACAGGCCCTCTATGGCTACACCTTC	CAISESTWGQALYGYTF
TRBD2	TRBV5-4	NA	TRBJ2-5	TGTGCCAGCAGCTTGGTGCTTAGCGGGGACCTCCAAGAGACCCAGTACTTC	CASSLVLSGDLQETQYF
TRBD1	TRBV10-3	NA	TRBJ1-2	TGTGCCATCAGTGAGTCGGGGGACAGGGGGTCCTATGGCTACACCTTC	CAISESGDRGSYGYTF
TRBD1	TRBV18	NA	TRBJ1-3	TGTGCCAGCTCACGCGACAGGGAAGACACCATGTATTTT	CASSRDREDTMYF
TRBD1	TRBV2	medium-sized	TRBJ1-2	TGTGCCAGCAGTGGGACAGGGTTCGATGGCTACACCTTC	CASSGTGFDGYTF
TRBD1	TRBV5-4	NA	TRBJ1-6	TGTGCCAGCAGCTCGGGACAGGGGGCATCCGGCTCCTATAATTCACCCCTCCACTTT	CASSSGQGASGSYNSPLHF
TRBD1	TRBV5-1	NA	TRBJ1-6	TGCGCCAGCAGCTTACGTGGGGACAGCTTGGACCAAAGGGGTTCACCCCTCCACTTT	CASSLRGDSLDQRGSPLHF
NA	TRBV19	many	TRBJ2-2	TGTGCCGGCAGGGATTACACCGGGGAGCTGTTTTTT	CAGRDYTGELFF
NA	TRBV29-1	NA	TRBJ1-2	TGCAGCGTTTCTACCCGGGACCGCCGTAACTATGGCTACACCTTC	CSVSTRDRRNYGYTF
TRBD2	TRBV15	NA	TRBJ2-3	TGTGCCACCAGCAGCTATAGCGGGAGGGCCGGAGATACGCAGTATTTT	CATSSYSGRAGDTQYF
NA	TRBV27	medium-sized	TRBJ1-2	TGTGCCAGCAGTAAGGAAAACTATGGCTACACCTTC	CASSKENYGYTF
TRBD2	TRBV7-3	few	TRBJ2-7	TGTGCCAGCAGCCCCACTGGACTAGCGGGAAAAGAATACGAGCAGTACTTC	CASSPTGLAGKEYEQYF
TRBD2	TRBV4-1	many	TRBJ2-1	TGCGCCAGCAGCCAAGAAGGGCTAGCGGGACTCCATGAGCAGTTCTTC	CASSQEGLAGLHEQFF
NA	TRBV11-2	NA	TRBJ1-6	TGTGCCAGCGGAAGGGACAACCTATGTGGGGGGGGAGGTTCACCCCTCCACTTT	CASGRDNLCGGGGSPLHF
TRBD2	TRBV20-1	medium-sized	TRBJ2-3	TGCAGTGCTAGAGGTGCAGCGGGGGGGATGGATACGCAGTATTTT	CSARGAAGGMDTQYF
TRBD2	TRBV7-2	NA	TRBJ2-7	TGTGCCAGTAAGCCCCGACTAGCGGGGGCAGCCTACGAGCAGTACTTC	CASKPRLAGAAYEQYF
TRBD1	TRBV6-6	many	TRBJ2-3	TGTGCCAGCAGGGACAGGCTCACAGATACGCAGTATTTT	CASRDRLTDTQYF
TRBD2	TRBV20-1	NA	TRBJ2-3	TGCAGTGCTAGACGTAGCGGGGGCACAGATACGCAGTATTTT	CSARRSGGTDTQYF
NA	TRBV6-2/TRBV6-3	many	TRBJ1-6	TGTGCCAGCAGCCCGCTCGGGGATGGGGGAAATTCACCCCTCCACTTT	CASSPLGDGGNSPLHF
TRBD2	TRBV7-2	NA	TRBJ2-5	TGTGCCAGCAGCTTAAGGGGGTGGCGGGGGGGCCGGCAAGAGACCCAGTACTTC	CASSLRGWRGGRQETQYF
TRBD2	TRBV2	NA	TRBJ2-5	TGTGCCAGCGGCGCTAGCGGGAGGGAGACCCAGTACTTC	CASGASGRETQYF
NA	TRBV7-6	medium-sized	TRBJ2-2	TGTGCCAGCAGCTTAGCCAATTCGGTGGCGGGGAACACCGGGGAGCTGTTTTTT	CASSLANSVAGNTGELFF
TRBD1	TRBV2	NA	TRBJ2-5	TGTGCCAAAAGCAGCGGGACAGGGGGAGAGACCCAGTACTTC	CAKSSGTGGETQYF
NA	TRBV12-3/TRBV12-4	once	TRBJ2-2	TGTGCCAGCAGTTTTCACGGCAGGGTTTCCGGGGAGCTGTTTTTT	CASSFHGRVSGELFF
TRBD1	TRBV2	NA	TRBJ1-2	TGCGCCAGCAGCCAACCAGGGGGGCGAAACTATGGCTACACCTTC	CASSQPGGRNYGYTF
NA	TRBV7-3	NA	TRBJ1-5	TGTGCCAGCAGATCAGTCCCGGGACAGCCCCAGCATTTT	CASRSVPGQPQHF
TRBD1	TRBV19	once	TRBJ2-7	TGTGCCAGTAGTCCCGGGACAGGCGAGCAGTACTTC	CASSPGTGEQYF
NA	TRBV20-1	many	TRBJ1-4	TGCAGTGTCCCGGACCGATTCGTAAATGAAAAACTGTTTTTT	CSVPDRFVNEKLFF
TRBD2	TRBV7-9	NA	TRBJ2-1	TGTGCCAGCAGCTTCCCGCTAGCGGGGGGTGGTGAGCAGTTCTTC	CASSFPLAGGGEQFF
TRBD1	TRBV12-3/TRBV12-4	NA	TRBJ1-4	TGTGCCAGCAGTTTTTGGGACAGGGGGGCAACTAATGAAAAACTGTTTTTT	CASSFWDRGATNEKLFF
NA	TRBV29-1	NA	TRBJ1-3	TGCAGCGTTGATCGGGGGGCAGGTGGAAACACCATATATTTT	CSVDRGAGGNTIYF
NA	TRBV10-3	NA	TRBJ2-7	TGTGCCATCAGTGACAGGGGTTTTGACGAGCAGTACTTC	CAISDRGFDEQYF
NA	TRBV6-5	many	TRBJ2-6	TGTGCCAGCAGGCAGGGTCTCTCTGGGGCCAACGTCCTGACTTTC	CASRQGLSGANVLTF
NA	TRBV20-1	many	TRBJ1-4	TGCAGTGCCCAAAAGGGGGCAACTAATGAAAAACTGTTTTTT	CSAQKGATNEKLFF
TRBD2	TRBV6-5	many	TRBJ2-1	TGTGCCAGCAGTTACTCTGGGACTAGCGGGAGGTACAATGAGCAGTTCTTC	CASSYSGTSGRYNEQFF
NA	TRBV15	NA	TRBJ1-2	TGTGCCACCAGCAGAGATTTAGGCGGGAACTATGGCTACACCTTC	CATSRDLGGNYGYTF
TRBD1	TRBV20-1	once	TRBJ1-5	TGCAGTGCTTCCGGGACAGGGGGCAATCAGCCCCAGCATTTT	CSASGTGGNQPQHF
TRBD2	TRBV7-8	few	TRBJ2-3	TGTGCCAGCAGCTTAGTAGCGGGAGAGGCAGATACGCAGTATTTT	CASSLVAGEADTQYF
TRBD1	TRBV5-4	NA	TRBJ1-1	TGTGCCAGCAGCAAAACAGGGGGCCCAGACACTGAAGCTTTCTTT	CASSKTGGPDTEAFF
NA	TRBV9	NA	TRBJ2-2	TGTGCGAACACCGGGGAGCTGTTTTTT	CANTGELFF
NA	TRBV7-2	medium-sized	TRBJ2-1	TGTGCCAGCAGCTTAGAAGGGACTCTCTCCTACAATGAGCAGTTCTTC	CASSLEGTLSYNEQFF
NA	TRBV9	NA	TRBJ2-7	TGTGCCAGCAGCGGCACCGGGACACCGGGTAGCGAGCAGTACTTC	CASSGTGTPGSEQYF
NA	TRBV10-3	NA	TRBJ2-5	TGTGCCATCAGCGCAGGTCTGGTAGAGACCCAGTACTTC	CAISAGLVETQYF
NA	TRBV19	medium-sized	TRBJ2-5	TGTGCCAGTCCCCCCCCCCAGGCCCAAGAGACCCAGTACTTC	CASPPPQAQETQYF
TRBD1	TRBV27	medium-sized	TRBJ2-7	TGTGCCAGCAGTTTATCTGACAGGGGTGGCGACGAGCAGTACTTC	CASSLSDRGGDEQYF
TRBD2	TRBV11-3	once	TRBJ2-5	TGTGCCAGCAGCTTGAGACTAGCGGCGTACCAAGAGACCCAGTACTTC	CASSLRLAAYQETQYF
NA	TRBV20-1	many	TRBJ2-4	TGCAGTGCTAGCGACGCCTTGGCCGCCAAAAACATTCAGTACTTC	CSASDALAAKNIQYF
TRBD1	TRBV27	NA	TRBJ1-2	TGTGCCAGCAGCCGCGTCACGGACAGGCGTAACTATGGCTACACCTTC	CASSRVTDRRNYGYTF
TRBD2	TRBV6-5	many	TRBJ2-1	TGTGCCAGCAGTATTACACCGACTAGCGGGAGAGACAATGAGCAGTTCTTC	CASSITPTSGRDNEQFF
TRBD1	TRBV13	NA	TRBJ1-2	TGTGCCAGCAGCGAACAGGGGGACTCGCGGCCCGGCTACACCTTC	CASSEQGDSRPGYTF
TRBD1	TRBV12-3/TRBV12-4	NA	TRBJ1-2	TGTGCCAGCAGTTCGGGACAGGGCCCACTCTATGGCTACACCTTC	CASSSGQGPLYGYTF
NA	TRBV11-1	NA	TRBJ2-1	TGTGCCAGCAGCTTAGTGAGCGGACCTCCCAATGAGCAGTTCTTC	CASSLVSGPPNEQFF